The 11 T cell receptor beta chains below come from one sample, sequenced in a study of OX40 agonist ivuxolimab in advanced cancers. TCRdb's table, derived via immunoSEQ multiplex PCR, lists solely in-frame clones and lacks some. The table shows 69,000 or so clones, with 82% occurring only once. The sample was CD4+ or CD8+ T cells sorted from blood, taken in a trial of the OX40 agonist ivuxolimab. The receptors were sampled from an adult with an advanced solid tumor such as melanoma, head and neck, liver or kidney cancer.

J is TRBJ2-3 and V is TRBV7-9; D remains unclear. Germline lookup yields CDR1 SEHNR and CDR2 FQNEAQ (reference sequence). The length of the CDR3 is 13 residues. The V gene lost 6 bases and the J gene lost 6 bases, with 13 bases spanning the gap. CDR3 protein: CASSPKTSDTQYF. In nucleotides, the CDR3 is TGTGCCAGCAGTCCTAAGACTTCTGATACGCAGTATTTT.

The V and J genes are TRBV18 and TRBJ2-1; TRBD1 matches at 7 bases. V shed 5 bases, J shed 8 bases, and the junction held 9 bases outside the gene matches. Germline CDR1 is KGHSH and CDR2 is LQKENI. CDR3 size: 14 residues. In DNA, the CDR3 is TGTGCCAGCTCATTTAGACAGGGCTTGGATGAGCAGTTCTTC. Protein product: CASSFRQGLDEQFF.

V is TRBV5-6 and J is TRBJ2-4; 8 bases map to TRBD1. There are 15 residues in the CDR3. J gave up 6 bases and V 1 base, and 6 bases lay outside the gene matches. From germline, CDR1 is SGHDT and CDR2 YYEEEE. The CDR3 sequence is CASSLRTGRGNIQYF. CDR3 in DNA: TGTGCCAGCAGCTTGCGGACAGGGCGGGGAAACATTCAGTACTTC.

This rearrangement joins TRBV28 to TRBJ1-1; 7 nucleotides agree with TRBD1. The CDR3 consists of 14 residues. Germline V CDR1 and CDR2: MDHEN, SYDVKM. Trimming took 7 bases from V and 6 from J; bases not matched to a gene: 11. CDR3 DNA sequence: TGTGCCAGCACCCTGGACAGGTCCCATTCTGAAGCTTTCTTT. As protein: CASTLDRSHSEAFF.

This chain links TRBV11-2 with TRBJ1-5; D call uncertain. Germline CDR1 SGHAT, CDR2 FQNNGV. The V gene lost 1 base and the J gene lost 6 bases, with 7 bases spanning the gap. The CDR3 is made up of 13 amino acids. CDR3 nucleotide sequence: TGTGCCAGCAGCTTAGTAGTCGGTCAGCCCCAGCATTTT. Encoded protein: CASSLVVGQPQHF.

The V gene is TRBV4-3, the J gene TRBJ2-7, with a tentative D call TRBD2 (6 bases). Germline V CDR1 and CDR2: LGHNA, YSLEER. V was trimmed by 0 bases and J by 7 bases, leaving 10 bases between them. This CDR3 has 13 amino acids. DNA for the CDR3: TGCGCCAGCAGCCAAGAGTACGGAGGGGAGCAGTACTTC. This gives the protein CASSQEYGGEQYF.

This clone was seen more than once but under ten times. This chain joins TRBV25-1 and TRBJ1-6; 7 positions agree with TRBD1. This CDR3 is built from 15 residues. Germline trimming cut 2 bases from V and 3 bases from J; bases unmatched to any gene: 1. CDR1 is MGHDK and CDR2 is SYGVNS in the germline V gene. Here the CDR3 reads CASSEGQDYNSPLHF. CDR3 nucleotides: TGTGCCAGCAGTGAAGGACAGGACTATAATTCACCCCTCCACTTT.

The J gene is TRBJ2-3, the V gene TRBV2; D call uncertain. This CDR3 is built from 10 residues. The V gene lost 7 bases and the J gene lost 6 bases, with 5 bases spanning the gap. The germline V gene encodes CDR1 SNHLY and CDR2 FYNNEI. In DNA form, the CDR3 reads TGTGCCAGCATGTGGGATACGCAGTATTTT. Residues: CASMWDTQYF. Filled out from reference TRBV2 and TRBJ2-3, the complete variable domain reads EPEVTQTPSHQVTQMGQEVILRCVPISNHLYFYWYRQILGQKVEFLVSFYNNEISEKSEIFDDQFSVERPDGSNFTLKIRSTKLEDSAMYFCASMWDTQYFGPGTRLTVL.

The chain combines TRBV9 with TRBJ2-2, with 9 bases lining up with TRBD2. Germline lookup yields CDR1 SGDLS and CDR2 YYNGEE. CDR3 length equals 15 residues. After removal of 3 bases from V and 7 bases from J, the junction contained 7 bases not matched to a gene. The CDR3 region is CASSAASGEYGELFF. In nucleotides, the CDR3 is TGTGCCAGCAGCGCTGCTAGCGGGGAATACGGGGAGCTGTTTTTT.

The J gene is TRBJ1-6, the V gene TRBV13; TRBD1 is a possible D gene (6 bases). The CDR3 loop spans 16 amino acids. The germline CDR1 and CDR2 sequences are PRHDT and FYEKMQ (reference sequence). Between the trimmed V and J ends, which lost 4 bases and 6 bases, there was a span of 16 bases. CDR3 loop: CASSYTPGAGNSPLHF. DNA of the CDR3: TGTGCCAGCAGCTACACCCCGGGGGCGGGTAATTCACCCCTCCACTTT.

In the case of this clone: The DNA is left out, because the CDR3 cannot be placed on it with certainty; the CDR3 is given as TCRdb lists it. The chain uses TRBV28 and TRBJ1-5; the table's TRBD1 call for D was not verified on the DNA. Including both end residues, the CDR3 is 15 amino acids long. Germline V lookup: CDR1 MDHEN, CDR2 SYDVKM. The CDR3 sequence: CASSSSTVSNQPQHF.